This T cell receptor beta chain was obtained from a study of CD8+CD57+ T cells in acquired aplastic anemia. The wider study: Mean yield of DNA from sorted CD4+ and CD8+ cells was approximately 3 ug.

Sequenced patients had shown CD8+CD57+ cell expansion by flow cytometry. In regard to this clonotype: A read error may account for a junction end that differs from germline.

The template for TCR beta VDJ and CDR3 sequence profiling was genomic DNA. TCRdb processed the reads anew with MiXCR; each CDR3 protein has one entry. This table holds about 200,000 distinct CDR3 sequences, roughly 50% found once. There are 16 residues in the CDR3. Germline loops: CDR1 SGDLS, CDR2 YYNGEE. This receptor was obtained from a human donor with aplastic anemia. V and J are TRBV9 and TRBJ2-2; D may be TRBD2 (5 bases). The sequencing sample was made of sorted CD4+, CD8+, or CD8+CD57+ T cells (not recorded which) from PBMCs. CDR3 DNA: TGTGCCAGCAGCCAACAGAGTTACGTAGACACCGGGGAGCTGCTTTTT. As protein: CASSQQSYVDTGELLF.